What follows is one T cell receptor (beta chain) and its context. Its antigen is unknown. The method was immunoSEQ multiplex PCR; TCRdb's version includes in-frame clones alone and lacks a portion of them. Found here are over 120,000 clones, over 85% of them singletons; the top ten hold roughly 5%. V shed 5 bases and J shed 1 base, with 6 bases lying between them. Germline lookup yields CDR1 SGHRS and CDR2 YFSETQ. The CDR3 sequence is 12 residues long. The record originates from a study of T cell responses to AZD1222 COVID-19 vaccine. Study findings and constraints: Epitopes outside B.1.351 and B.1.1.7 mutated regions reportedly drew nearly half of spike TCRs.

The input for sequencing was peripheral blood, taken on day 0 of AZD1222 vaccination. The chain joins TRBV5-1 to TRBJ1-1; no clear D. This clonotype was obtained from an adult in good health. CDR3: CASSRQNTEAFF. CDR3 bases: TGCGCCAGCAGTCGACAGAACACTGAAGCTTTCTTT.